This TCR beta chain was sequenced during a study of post-analysis software for immune sequencing data. Findings of the study overall: Relative to controls, patients with multiple sclerosis showed significantly lower normalized Chao1 diversity. Roughly 5 TRBV segments, including TRBV5-6, TRBV5-1 and TRBV20-1, were more frequent in patients than controls.

Libraries were made from TCR beta cDNA, and they carried unique molecular identifiers. T cells numbering about 1 to 10 million gave rise to roughly 550,000 cDNA molecules. TCRdb reanalysed the PCR reads using MiXCR and keeps one entry per CDR3 protein. The table lists some 890,000 distinct CDR3 sequences, about 53% of them singletons. In regard to this clonotype: The antigen is undetermined.

The V and J ends lost 8 bases and 2 bases, in that order; junction bases with no gene match: 11. The germline gives CDR1 SGHTA, CDR2 FQGNSA. The CDR3 runs 15 residues. The source of this sequence is a girl between 10 and 17 years old with multiple sclerosis. The sample was blood. This chain links TRBV7-2 with TRBJ2-5; 7 nucleotides agree with TRBD2. CDR3 amino acids: CASSRGSGSQETQYF. In nucleotides, the CDR3 is TGTGCCAGCTCAAGGGGTAGCGGGTCGCAAGAGACCCAGTACTTC.